This TCR beta chain was captured in a study of T cell changes during pregnancy in multiple sclerosis. In germline, CDR1 is MNHEY, CDR2 SVGAGI. Trimming took off 5 bases at V and 2 bases at J, with 13 bases between the two ends. The CDR3 is 15 amino acids. Generated by immunoSEQ multiplex PCR, the TCRdb table keeps only in-frame clones and is missing some. The sample has roughly 77,000 clones, roughly 92% seen once. V gene TRBV6-5 combines with J gene TRBJ2-1, with D possibly being TRBD1 (8 bases). The sequencing used peripheral blood, collected in the second trimester of pregnancy. The clonotype originates from a female donor with multiple sclerosis, enrolled in a pregnancy study. In DNA form, the CDR3 reads TGTGCCAGCAGTATTACAGGGGGGGCCTACAATGAGCAGTTCTTC. Its translation: CASSITGGAYNEQFF.